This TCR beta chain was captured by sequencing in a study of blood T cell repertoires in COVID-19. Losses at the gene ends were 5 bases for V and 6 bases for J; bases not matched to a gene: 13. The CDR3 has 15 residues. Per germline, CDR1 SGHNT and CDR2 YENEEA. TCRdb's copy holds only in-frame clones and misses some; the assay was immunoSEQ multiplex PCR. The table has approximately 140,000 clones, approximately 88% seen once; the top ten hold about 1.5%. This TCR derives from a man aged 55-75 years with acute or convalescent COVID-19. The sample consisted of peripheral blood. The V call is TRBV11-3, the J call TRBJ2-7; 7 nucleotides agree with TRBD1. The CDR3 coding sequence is TGTGCCAGCAGCCCAGGGGGACAGCTTATGGCCGAGCAGTACTTC. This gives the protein CASSPGGQLMAEQYF. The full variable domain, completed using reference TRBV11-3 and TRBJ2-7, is EAGVVQSPRYKIIEKKQPVAFWCNPISGHNTLYWYLQNLGQGPELLIRYENEEAVDDSQLPKDRFSAERLKGVDSTLKIQPAELGDSAVYLCASSPGGQLMAEQYFGPGTRLTVT.